The clone carrying this T cell receptor (beta chain) has at least ten counts. There were TCR beta CDR3 regions amplified from RNA transcripts. HTBI primers were employed in a first-round RT-PCR of the TCR CDR3. Via MiXCR, TCRdb re-called the multiplex PCR reads, giving one row per CDR3 protein. The data show about 350,000 distinct CDR3 sequences, 17% seen once. This entry comes from a study of T cells in Graves' hyperthyroidism and ophthalmopathy. CDR3 length equals 13 residues. V was pared by 3 bases and J by 5 bases, with 11 bases between. CDR1 is SGHTA, CDR2 FQGNSA, per germline. The clonotype originates from a woman in her thirties with Graves' hyperthyroidism that later progressed to Graves' ophthalmopathy. The J gene is TRBJ2-7, the V gene TRBV7-2; either TRBD1 or TRBD2 may fit D (6 bases each). The sequenced sample was blood. The CDR3: CASSLVGGNEQYF. Written as DNA, the CDR3 is TGTGCCAGCAGCTTGGTGGGGGGCAACGAGCAGTACTTC. Combining the CDR3 with reference TRBV7-2 and TRBJ2-7 gives the whole variable domain GAGVSQSPSNKVTEKGKDVELRCDPISGHTALYWYRQSLGQGLEFLIYFQGNSAPDKSGLPSDRFSAERTGGSVSTLTIQRTQQEDSAVYLCASSLVGGNEQYFGPGTRLTVT.